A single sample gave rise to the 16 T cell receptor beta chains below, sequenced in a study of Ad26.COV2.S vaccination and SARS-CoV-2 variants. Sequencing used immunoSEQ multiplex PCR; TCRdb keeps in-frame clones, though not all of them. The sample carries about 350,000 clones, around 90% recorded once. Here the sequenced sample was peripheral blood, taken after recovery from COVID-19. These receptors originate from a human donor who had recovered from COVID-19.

Here the CDR3 reads CASSVRRDNSPLHF. CDR3 nucleotide sequence: TGTGCCAGCAGCGTGAGGAGGGACAATTCACCCCTCCACTTT. This chain links TRBV6-6 with TRBJ1-6; tentative D call: TRBD1 (5 bases). With 6 bases removed from V and 7 bases from J, the gap between germline ends came to 13 bases. Germline values: CDR1 MNHNY, CDR2 SVGAGI (reference sequence). The CDR3 runs 14 residues.

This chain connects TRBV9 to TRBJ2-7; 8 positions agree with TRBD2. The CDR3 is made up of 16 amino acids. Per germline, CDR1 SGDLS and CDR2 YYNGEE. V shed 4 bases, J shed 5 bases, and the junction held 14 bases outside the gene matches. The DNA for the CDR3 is TGTGCCAGCAGCCCCACGGGGAGCGGGGGTTTAGACGAGCAGTACTTC. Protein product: CASSPTGSGGLDEQYF.

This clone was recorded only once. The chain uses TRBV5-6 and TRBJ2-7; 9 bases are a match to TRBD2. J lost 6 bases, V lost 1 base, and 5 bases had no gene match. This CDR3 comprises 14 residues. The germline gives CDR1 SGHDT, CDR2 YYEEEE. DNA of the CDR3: TGTGCCAGCAGCTTGCCGCGGGGGGGCGGCGAGCAGTACTTC. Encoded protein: CASSLPRGGGEQYF.

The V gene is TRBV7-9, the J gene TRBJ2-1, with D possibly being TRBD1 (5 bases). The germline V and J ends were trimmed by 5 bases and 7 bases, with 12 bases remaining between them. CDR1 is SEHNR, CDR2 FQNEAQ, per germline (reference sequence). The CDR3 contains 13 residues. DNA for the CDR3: TGTGCCAGCAGCGTACTTGACAGAAATGAGCAGTTCTTC. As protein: CASSVLDRNEQFF.

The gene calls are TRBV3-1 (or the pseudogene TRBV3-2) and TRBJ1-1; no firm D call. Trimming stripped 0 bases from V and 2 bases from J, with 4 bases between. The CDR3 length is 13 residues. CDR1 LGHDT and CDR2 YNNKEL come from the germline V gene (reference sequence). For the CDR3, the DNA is TGTGCCAGCAGCCAAGAAATAAACACTGAAGCTTTCTTT. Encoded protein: CASSQEINTEAFF.

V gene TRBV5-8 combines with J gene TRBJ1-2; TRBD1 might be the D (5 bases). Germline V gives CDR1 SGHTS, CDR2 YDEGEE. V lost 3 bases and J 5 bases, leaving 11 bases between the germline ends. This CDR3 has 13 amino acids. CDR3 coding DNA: TGTGCCAGCAGCTCGATACAGGAGTATGGCTACACCTTC. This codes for CASSSIQEYGYTF.

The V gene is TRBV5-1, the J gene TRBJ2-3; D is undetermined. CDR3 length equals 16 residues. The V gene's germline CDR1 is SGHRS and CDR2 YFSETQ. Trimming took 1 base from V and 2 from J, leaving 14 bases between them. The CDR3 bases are TGCGCCAGCAGCTTGTTGTGGTCCCCCGACACAGATACGCAGTATTTT. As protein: CASSLLWSPDTDTQYF.

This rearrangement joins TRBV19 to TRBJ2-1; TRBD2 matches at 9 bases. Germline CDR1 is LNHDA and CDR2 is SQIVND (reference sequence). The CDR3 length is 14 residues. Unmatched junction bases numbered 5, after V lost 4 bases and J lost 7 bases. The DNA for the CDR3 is TGTGCCAGTAGTAGCGGGGGGGCCCGAAATGAGCAGTTCTTC. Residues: CASSSGGARNEQFF.

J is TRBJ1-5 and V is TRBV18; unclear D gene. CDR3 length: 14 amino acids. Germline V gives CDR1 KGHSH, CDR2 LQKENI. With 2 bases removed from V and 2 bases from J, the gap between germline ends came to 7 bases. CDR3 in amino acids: CASSPTHRNQPQHF. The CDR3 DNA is TGTGCCAGCTCACCAACGCACCGCAATCAGCCCCAGCATTTT.

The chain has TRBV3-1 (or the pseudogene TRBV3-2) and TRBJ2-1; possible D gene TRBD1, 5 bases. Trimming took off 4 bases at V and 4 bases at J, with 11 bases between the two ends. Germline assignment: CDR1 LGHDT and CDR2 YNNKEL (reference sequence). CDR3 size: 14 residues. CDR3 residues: CASSPADSYNEQFF. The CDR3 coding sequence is TGTGCCAGCAGCCCTGCTGACAGTTACAATGAGCAGTTCTTC.

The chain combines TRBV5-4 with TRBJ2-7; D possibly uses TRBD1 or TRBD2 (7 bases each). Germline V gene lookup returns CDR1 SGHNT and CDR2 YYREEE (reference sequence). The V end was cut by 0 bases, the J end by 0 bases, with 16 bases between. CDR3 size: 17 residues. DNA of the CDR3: TGTGCCAGCAGCTTGGGACCCAGGGGGGGGAGCTCCTACGAGCAGTACTTC. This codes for CASSLGPRGGSSYEQYF.

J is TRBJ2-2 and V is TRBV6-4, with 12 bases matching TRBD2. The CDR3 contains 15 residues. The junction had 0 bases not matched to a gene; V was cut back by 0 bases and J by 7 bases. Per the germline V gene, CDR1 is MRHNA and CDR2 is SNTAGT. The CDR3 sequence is CASSDSTSGGGELFF. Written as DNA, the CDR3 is TGTGCCAGCAGTGACTCGACTAGCGGGGGCGGGGAGCTGTTTTTT.

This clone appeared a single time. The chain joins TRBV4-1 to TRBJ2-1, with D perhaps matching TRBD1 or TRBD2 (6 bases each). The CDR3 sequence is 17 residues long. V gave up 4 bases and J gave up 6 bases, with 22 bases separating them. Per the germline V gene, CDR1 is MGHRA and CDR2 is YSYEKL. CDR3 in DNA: TGCGCCAGCAGCCCCCTAGGTCAAGGGGGGACGGCCAATGAGCAGTTCTTC. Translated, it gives CASSPLGQGGTANEQFF.

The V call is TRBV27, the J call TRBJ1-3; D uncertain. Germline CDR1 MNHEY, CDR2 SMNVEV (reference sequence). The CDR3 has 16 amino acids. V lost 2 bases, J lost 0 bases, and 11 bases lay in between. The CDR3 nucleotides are TGTGCCAGCAGTTTAGAGTACCGGAGCTCTGGAAACACCATATATTTT. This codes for CASSLEYRSSGNTIYF.

The CDR3 DNA reads as TGTGCCAGCAGTGAAGAGCAGGGATCTAGCGCTTTCTTT. It translates to CASSEEQGSSAFF. This chain connects TRBV6-1 to TRBJ1-1; tentatively, D is TRBD1 (5 bases). From germline, CDR1 is MNHNS and CDR2 SASEGT. V shed 1 base and J shed 11 bases, with 14 bases lying between them. The CDR3 is 13 amino acids.

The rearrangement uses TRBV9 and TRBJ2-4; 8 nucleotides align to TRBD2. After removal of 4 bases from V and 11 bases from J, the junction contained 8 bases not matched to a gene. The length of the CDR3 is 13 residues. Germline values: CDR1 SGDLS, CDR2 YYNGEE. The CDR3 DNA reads TGTGCCAGCAGCACCGCGGGGGGTCAGGTTCAGTACTTC. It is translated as CASSTAGGQVQYF.